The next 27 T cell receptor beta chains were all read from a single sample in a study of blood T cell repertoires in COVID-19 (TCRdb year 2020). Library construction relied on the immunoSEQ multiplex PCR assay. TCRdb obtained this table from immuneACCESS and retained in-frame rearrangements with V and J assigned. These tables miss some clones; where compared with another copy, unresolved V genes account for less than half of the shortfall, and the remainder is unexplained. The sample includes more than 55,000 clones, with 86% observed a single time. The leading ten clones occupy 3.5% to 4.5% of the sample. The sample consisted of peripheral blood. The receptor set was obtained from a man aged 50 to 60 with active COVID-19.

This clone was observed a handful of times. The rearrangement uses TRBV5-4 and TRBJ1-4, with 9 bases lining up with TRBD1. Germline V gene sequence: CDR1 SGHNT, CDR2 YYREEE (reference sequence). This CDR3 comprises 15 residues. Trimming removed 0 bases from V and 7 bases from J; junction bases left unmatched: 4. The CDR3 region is CASSLGGTGSEKLFF. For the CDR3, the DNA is TGTGCCAGCAGCTTGGGAGGGACAGGGAGTGAAAAACTGTTTTTT.

In nucleotides, the CDR3 is TGTGCCAGCTCCCCAGAGGGATCGGTTTGGAATCAGCCCCAGCATTTT. It specifies CASSPEGSVWNQPQHF. The V gene is TRBV28, the J gene TRBJ1-5; D remains ambiguous. CDR3 length: 16 residues. CDR1 and CDR2 from the germline V gene are MDHEN and SYDVKM. The V end was cut by 8 bases, the J end by 4 bases, with 21 bases between.

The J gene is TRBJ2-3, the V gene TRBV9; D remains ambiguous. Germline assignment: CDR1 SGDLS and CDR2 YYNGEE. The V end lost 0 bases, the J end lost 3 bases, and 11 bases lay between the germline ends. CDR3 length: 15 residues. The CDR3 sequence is CASSVGLELTDTQYF. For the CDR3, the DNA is TGTGCCAGCAGCGTAGGCCTAGAATTGACAGATACGCAGTATTTT.

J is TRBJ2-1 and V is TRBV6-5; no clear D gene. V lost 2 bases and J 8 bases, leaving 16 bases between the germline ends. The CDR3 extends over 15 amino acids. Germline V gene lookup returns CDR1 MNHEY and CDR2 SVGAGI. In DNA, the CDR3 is TGTGCCAGCAGTTACAACCGGGTCCAGATGGATGAGCAGTTCTTC. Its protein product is CASSYNRVQMDEQFF.

In DNA form, the CDR3 reads TGCGCCAGCAGCCAGAAGGTGGCAGGGAACACTGAAGCTTTCTTT. Its protein product is CASSQKVAGNTEAFF. This chain joins TRBV4-1 and TRBJ1-1; D is uncertain. The length of the CDR3 is 15 residues. Germline V CDR1 and CDR2: MGHRA, YSYEKL. The germline V and J ends were trimmed by 3 bases and 1 base, with 12 bases remaining between them.

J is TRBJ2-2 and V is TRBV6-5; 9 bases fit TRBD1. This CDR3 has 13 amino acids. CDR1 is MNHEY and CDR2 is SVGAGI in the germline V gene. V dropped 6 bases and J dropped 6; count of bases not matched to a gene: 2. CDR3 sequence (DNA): TGTGCCAGCAGGAGGACAGGGGCCGGGGAGCTGTTTTTT. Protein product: CASRRTGAGELFF.

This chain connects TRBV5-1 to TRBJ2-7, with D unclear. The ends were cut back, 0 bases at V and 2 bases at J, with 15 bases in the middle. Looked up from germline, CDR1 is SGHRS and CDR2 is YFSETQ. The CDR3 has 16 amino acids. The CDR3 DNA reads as TGCGCCAGCAGCTTGGTCGCGAATAGTTTAACCTACGAGCAGTACTTC. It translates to CASSLVANSLTYEQYF.

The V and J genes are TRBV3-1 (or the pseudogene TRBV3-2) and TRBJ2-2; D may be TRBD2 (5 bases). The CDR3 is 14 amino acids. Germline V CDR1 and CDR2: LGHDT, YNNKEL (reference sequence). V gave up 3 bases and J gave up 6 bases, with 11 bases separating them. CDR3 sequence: CASSQRWGAGELFF. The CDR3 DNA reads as TGTGCCAGCAGCCAGCGGTGGGGAGCCGGGGAGCTGTTTTTT.

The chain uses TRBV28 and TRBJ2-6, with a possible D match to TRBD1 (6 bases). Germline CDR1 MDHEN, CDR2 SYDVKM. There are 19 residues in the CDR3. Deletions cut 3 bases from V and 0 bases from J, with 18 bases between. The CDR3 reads CASSFLLLGHLSGANVLTF. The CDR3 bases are TGTGCCAGCAGTTTTCTCCTGTTGGGACACCTCTCTGGGGCCAACGTCCTGACTTTC.

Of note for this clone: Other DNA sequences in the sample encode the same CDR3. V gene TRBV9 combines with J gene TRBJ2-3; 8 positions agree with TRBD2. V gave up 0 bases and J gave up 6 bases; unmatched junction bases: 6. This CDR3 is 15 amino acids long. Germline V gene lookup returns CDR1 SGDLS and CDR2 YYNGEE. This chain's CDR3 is CASSVAGTRADTQYF. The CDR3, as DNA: TGTGCCAGCAGCGTAGCTGGGACTAGGGCCGATACGCAGTATTTT. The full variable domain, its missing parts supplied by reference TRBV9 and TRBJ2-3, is DSGVTQTPKHLITATGQRVTLRCSPRSGDLSVYWYQQSLDQGLQFLIQYYNGEERAKGNILERFSAQQFPDLHSELNLSSLELGDSALYFCASSVAGTRADTQYFGPGTRLTVL.

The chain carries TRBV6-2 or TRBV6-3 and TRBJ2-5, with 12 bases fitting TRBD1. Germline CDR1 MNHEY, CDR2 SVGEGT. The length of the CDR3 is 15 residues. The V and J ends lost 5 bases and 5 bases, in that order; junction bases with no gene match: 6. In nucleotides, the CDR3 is TGTGCCAGCAGTGACTGGGACAGGGGGCATGAGACCCAGTACTTC. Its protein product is CASSDWDRGHETQYF.

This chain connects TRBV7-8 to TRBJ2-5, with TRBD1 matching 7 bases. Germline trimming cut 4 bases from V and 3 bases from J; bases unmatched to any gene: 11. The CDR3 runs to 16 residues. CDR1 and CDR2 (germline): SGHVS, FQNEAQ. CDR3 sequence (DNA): TGTGCCAGCAGCTGGTCTCCGGGACAGCCGAAAGAGACCCAGTACTTC. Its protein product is CASSWSPGQPKETQYF.

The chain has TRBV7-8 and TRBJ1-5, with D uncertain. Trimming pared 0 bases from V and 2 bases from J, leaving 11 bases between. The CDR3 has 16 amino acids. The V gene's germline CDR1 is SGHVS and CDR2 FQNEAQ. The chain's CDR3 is CASSLAWVAGNQPQHF. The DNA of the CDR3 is TGTGCCAGCAGCTTAGCTTGGGTTGCGGGCAATCAGCCCCAGCATTTT.

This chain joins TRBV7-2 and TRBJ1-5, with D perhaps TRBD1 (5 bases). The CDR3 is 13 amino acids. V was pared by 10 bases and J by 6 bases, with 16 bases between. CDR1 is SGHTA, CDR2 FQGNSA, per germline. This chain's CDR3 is CATTLGRGQPQHF. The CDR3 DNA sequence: TGTGCCACTACACTGGGGCGGGGTCAGCCCCAGCATTTT.

In nucleotides, the CDR3 is TGTGCCAGCAGCCACAGTAACACCGGGGAGCTGTTTTTT. This codes for CASSHSNTGELFF. The rearrangement uses TRBV12-3 or TRBV12-4 and TRBJ2-2; no firm D call. This CDR3 has 13 amino acids. V lost 6 bases, J lost 2 bases, and 7 bases lay in between.

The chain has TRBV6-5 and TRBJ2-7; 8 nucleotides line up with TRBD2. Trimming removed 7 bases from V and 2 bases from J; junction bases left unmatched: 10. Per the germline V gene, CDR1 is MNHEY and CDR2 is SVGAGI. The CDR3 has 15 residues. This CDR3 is CASTRRSGITYEQYF. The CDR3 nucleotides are TGTGCCAGCACCCGACGTAGCGGGATTACCTACGAGCAGTACTTC.

The CDR3 spells CASSWDQGAYEQFF. CDR3 in DNA: TGTGCCAGCAGCTGGGACCAGGGGGCCTATGAGCAGTTCTTC. This rearrangement joins TRBV7-3 to TRBJ2-1; TRBD1 matches at 8 bases. This CDR3 has 14 residues. CDR1 and CDR2 from the germline V gene are SGHTA and FQGTGA. Losses at the gene ends were 4 bases for V and 8 bases for J; bases not matched to a gene: 7. The full variable domain, in which reference TRBV7-3 and TRBJ2-1 provide the parts outside the CDR3, is GAGVSQTPSNKVTEKGKYVELRCDPISGHTALYWYRQSLGQGPEFLIYFQGTGAADDSGLPNDRFFAVRPEGSVSTLKIQRTERGDSAVYLCASSWDQGAYEQFFGPGTRLTVL.

The CDR3 spells CASSPDRGLGKLFF. The DNA for the CDR3 is TGTGCCAGCAGCCCCGACAGGGGGCTTGGAAAACTGTTTTTT. V and J are TRBV11-1 and TRBJ1-4; 10 bases align to TRBD1. The germline V gene encodes CDR1 SGHAT and CDR2 FQDESV (reference sequence). V gave up 5 bases and J gave up 10 bases; unmatched junction bases: 7. The CDR3 extends over 14 amino acids.

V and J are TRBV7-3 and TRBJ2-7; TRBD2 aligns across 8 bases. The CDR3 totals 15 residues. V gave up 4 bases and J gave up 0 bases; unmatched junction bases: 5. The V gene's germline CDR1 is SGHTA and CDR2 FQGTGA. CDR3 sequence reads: CASSSQRGSSYEQYF. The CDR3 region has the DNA TGTGCCAGCAGCTCACAGCGGGGGAGCTCCTACGAGCAGTACTTC.

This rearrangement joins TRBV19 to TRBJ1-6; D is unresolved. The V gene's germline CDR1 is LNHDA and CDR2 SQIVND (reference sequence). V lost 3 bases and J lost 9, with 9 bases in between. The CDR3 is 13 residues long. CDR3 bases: TGTGCCAGTAGTATTCCTGGGAGTTCACCCCTCCACTTT. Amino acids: CASSIPGSSPLHF.

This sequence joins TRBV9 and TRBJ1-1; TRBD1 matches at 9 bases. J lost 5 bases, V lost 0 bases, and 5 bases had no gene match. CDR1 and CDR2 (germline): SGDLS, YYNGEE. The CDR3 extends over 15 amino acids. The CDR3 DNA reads TGTGCCAGCAGCGTAGGAGGACAGGGGAATACTGAAGCTTTCTTT. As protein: CASSVGGQGNTEAFF.

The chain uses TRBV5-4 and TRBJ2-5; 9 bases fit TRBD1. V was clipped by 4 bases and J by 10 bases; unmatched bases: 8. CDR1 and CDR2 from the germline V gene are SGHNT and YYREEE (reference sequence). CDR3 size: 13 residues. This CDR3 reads CASSIDRGGDQYF. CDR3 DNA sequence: TGTGCCAGCAGCATCGACAGGGGGGGGGACCAGTACTTC.

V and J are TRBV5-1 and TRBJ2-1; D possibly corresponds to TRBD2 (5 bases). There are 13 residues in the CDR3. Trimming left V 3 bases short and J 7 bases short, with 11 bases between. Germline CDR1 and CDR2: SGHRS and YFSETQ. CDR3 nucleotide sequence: TGCGCCAGCAGCTCAAAAATAGCGAATGAGCAGTTCTTC. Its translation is CASSSKIANEQFF.

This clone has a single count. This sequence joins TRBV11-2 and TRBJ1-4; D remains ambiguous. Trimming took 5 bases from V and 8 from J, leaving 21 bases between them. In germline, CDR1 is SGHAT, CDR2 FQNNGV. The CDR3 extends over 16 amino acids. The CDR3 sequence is CASSPSRGGGREKLFF. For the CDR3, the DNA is TGTGCCAGCAGCCCGTCTCGTGGAGGAGGAAGGGAAAAACTGTTTTTT.

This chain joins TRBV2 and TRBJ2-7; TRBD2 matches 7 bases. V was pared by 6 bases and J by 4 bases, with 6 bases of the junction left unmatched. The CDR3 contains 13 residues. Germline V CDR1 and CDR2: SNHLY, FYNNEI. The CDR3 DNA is TGTGCCAGCAGCCCGGGACTACATTACGAGCAGTACTTC. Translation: CASSPGLHYEQYF. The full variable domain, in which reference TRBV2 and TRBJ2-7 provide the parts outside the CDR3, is EPEVTQTPSHQVTQMGQEVILRCVPISNHLYFYWYRQILGQKVEFLVSFYNNEISEKSEIFDDQFSVERPDGSNFTLKIRSTKLEDSAMYFCASSPGLHYEQYFGPGTRLTVT.

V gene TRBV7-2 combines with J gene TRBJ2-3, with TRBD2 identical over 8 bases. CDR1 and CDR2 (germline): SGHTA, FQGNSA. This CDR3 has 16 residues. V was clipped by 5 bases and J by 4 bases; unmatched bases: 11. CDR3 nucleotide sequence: TGTGCCAGCAGCCCGGGAGGGAAAGCGGGTTCAGATACGCAGTATTTT. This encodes CASSPGGKAGSDTQYF.

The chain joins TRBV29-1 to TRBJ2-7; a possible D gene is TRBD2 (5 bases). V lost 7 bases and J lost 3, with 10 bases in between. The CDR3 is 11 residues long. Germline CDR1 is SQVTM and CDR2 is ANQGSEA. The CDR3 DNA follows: TGCAGCGCCGGGAAGAGCTACGAGCAGTACTTC. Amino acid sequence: CSAGKSYEQYF.